These T cell receptor beta chains were read from a single sample in a study of blood T cell repertoires in COVID-19. Sequenced by immunoSEQ multiplex PCR; TCRdb stores in-frame clones only, minus some. Here the sample spans approximately 59,000 clones, around 80% being singletons. The sample consisted of peripheral blood. The receptors were gathered from a man older than 75 with acute or convalescent COVID-19. CDR3s include the opening cysteine and the closing phenylalanine or tryptophan. D genes are given only for firm matches. Not every row has a clone size; where given, it reads once, few, many or a size class.

>TRBD2|TRBJ2-1|TRBV5-6|-|16
CASSSGTSGAYNEQFF
TGTGCCAGCAGCTCTGGGACTAGCGGGGCCTACAATGAGCAGTTCTTC
>TRBD1|TRBJ2-3|TRBV7-2|-|15
CASSFYRGSPDTQYF
TGTGCCAGCAGCTTCTACAGGGGTAGCCCAGATACGCAGTATTTT
>-|TRBJ1-3|TRBV7-9|-|18
CASSRKPRGGRSGNTIYF
TGTGCCAGCAGCCGTAAGCCGCGGGGGGGGCGCTCTGGAAACACCATATATTTT
>TRBD2|TRBJ2-2|TRBV2|-|19
CASRKPGLAGVFDTGELFF
TGTGCCAGCAGAAAACCGGGACTAGCGGGAGTCTTTGACACCGGGGAGCTGTTTTTT
>-|TRBJ2-7|TRBV4-3|-|13
CASSQAMSYEQYF
TGCGCCAGCAGCCAAGCAATGTCCTACGAGCAGTACTTC
>-|TRBJ1-2|TRBV7-2|-|13
CASSLMRNYGYTF
TGTGCCAGCAGCTTAATGAGAAACTATGGCTACACCTTC
>-|TRBJ1-2|TRBV3-1/TRBV3-2|-|15
CASSQGGGLGYGYTF
TGTGCCAGCAGCCAAGGGGGGGGCTTAGGATATGGCTACACCTTC
>TRBD1|TRBJ2-4|TRBV7-9|-|17
CASSLGLLGTGKNIQYF
TGTGCCAGCAGCTTAGGGTTACTCGGGACAGGGAAAAACATTCAGTACTTC
>-|TRBJ1-1|TRBV10-3|-|13
CAIRRDTLTEAFF
TGTGCCATCAGACGGGACACGCTCACTGAAGCTTTCTTT
>-|TRBJ2-1|TRBV4-3|-|16
CASSQDLTGIHNEQFF
TGCGCCAGCAGCCAAGATCTAACAGGTATCCACAATGAGCAGTTCTTC
>-|TRBJ2-3|TRBV11-1|-|14
CASSSGTLTDTQYF
TGTGCCAGCAGCTCCGGGACTCTGACAGATACGCAGTATTTT
>TRBD2|TRBJ2-7|TRBV5-4|many|16
CASALYSGLPTGEQYF
TGTGCCAGCGCCCTCTATAGCGGGCTTCCGACGGGGGAGCAGTACTTC
>-|TRBJ2-5|TRBV9|-|16
CASSVGVGAGQETQYF
TGTGCCAGCAGCGTAGGCGTAGGGGCAGGACAAGAGACCCAGTACTTC
>-|TRBJ2-2|TRBV5-6|-|17
CASSRGWQESNTGELFF
TGTGCCAGCAGCCGGGGTTGGCAGGAATCCAACACCGGGGAGCTGTTTTTT
>-|TRBJ2-5|TRBV5-1|few|15
CASSLDLGTQETQYF
TGCGCCAGCAGCTTGGACTTAGGGACACAAGAGACCCAGTACTTC
>-|TRBJ2-7|TRBV3-1/TRBV3-2|few|12
CASSPGGYEQYF
TGTGCCAGCAGCCCAGGGGGGTACGAGCAGTACTTC
>TRBD1|TRBJ2-1|TRBV5-6|few|14
CASSPTGDYNEQFF
TGTGCCAGCAGCCCAACAGGGGACTACAATGAGCAGTTCTTC
>-|TRBJ2-7|TRBV20-1|-|9
CSATYEQYF
TGCAGTGCAACATACGAGCAGTACTTC
>-|TRBJ1-2|TRBV27|-|15
CASSWGGGGAYGYTF
TGTGCCAGCAGTTGGGGCGGGGGAGGCGCTTATGGCTACACCTTC
>-|TRBJ1-5|TRBV27|-|15
CASSLSTGLKEPQHF
TGTGCCAGCAGTTTATCGACAGGTCTTAAGGAGCCCCAGCATTTT
>TRBD1|TRBJ2-3|TRBV25-1|-|12
CASRGPTDTQYF
TGTGCCAGTAGGGGGCCCACAGATACGCAGTATTTT
>TRBD2|TRBJ2-1|TRBV29-1|-|14
CSAAASGRYNEQFF
TGCAGCGCCGCGGCTAGCGGGAGGTACAATGAGCAGTTCTTC
>-|TRBJ2-7|TRBV9|-|16
CASSDNRDSNSYEQYF
TGTGCCAGCAGCGATAACCGGGACTCGAACTCCTACGAGCAGTACTTC
>-|TRBJ1-5|TRBV6-2/TRBV6-3|-|18
CASSYSIAQGGGNQPQHF
TGTGCCAGCAGTTACTCGATTGCTCAAGGGGGGGGGAATCAGCCCCAGCATTTT
>-|TRBJ1-5|TRBV19|-|16
CASSIEELSSNQPQHF
TGTGCCAGTAGTATAGAGGAGCTATCCAGCAATCAGCCCCAGCATTTT
>TRBD1|TRBJ2-1|TRBV4-1|-|16
CASSQRRGRPDNEQFF
TGCGCCAGCAGCCAAAGAAGGGGGCGACCGGACAATGAGCAGTTCTTC
>-|TRBJ2-7|TRBV2|-|14
CASKSVDTSYEQYF
TGTGCCAGCAAGTCGGTTGATACCTCCTACGAGCAGTACTTC
>TRBD2|TRBJ2-7|TRBV5-4|-|15
CASSSGLAASYEQYF
TGTGCCAGCAGCTCGGGACTAGCGGCTTCCTACGAGCAGTACTTC
>TRBD1|TRBJ2-7|TRBV3-1/TRBV3-2|few|13
CASSSGTAYEQYF
TGTGCCAGCAGCTCCGGGACAGCTTACGAGCAGTACTTC
>-|TRBJ2-5|TRBV5-4|-|13
CAGGQGSPKTQYF
TGTGCCGGGGGCCAGGGGTCCCCCAAGACCCAGTACTTC
>-|TRBJ1-2|TRBV5-6|-|12
CASSMGVYGYTF
TGTGCCAGCAGCATGGGAGTCTATGGCTACACCTTC
>-|TRBJ2-3|TRBV4-3|-|15
CASSQDRAVADTQYF
TGCGCCAGCAGCCAAGACAGGGCCGTCGCAGATACGCAGTATTTT
>-|TRBJ1-1|TRBV7-3|-|15
CASSQISGGKGEAFF
TGTGCCAGCAGTCAAATCTCGGGGGGCAAGGGTGAAGCTTTCTTT
>TRBD1|TRBJ2-3|TRBV19|once|13
CASAGGHTDTQYF
TGTGCCTCCGCAGGGGGTCACACAGATACGCAGTATTTT
>-|TRBJ2-3|TRBV29-1|-|14
CSVYSFSSTDTQYF
TGCAGCGTCTACAGTTTTTCTAGCACAGATACGCAGTATTTT
>TRBD1|TRBJ2-7|TRBV27|-|15
CASSYYRGSSYEQYF
TGTGCCAGCAGTTACTACAGGGGAAGCTCCTACGAGCAGTACTTC
>-|TRBJ2-5|TRBV3-1/TRBV3-2|-|15
CASSQDILVQETQYF
TGTGCCAGCAGCCAAGATATCCTAGTACAAGAGACCCAGTACTTC
>-|TRBJ1-6|TRBV28|-|17
CASPMGGPKASISPLHF
TGTGCCAGCCCCATGGGGGGGCCCAAAGCGTCAATTTCACCCCTCCACTTT
>TRBD2|TRBJ2-1|TRBV7-2|-|14
CASSLDTSGRGAFF
TGTGCCAGCAGCTTAGATACTAGCGGGAGGGGGGCGTTCTTC
>TRBD1|TRBJ2-2|TRBV25-1|-|14
CASRGTGVTGELFF
TGTGCCAGCAGGGGTACAGGGGTCACCGGGGAGCTGTTTTTT
>TRBD2|TRBJ2-5|TRBV28|-|14
CASGGSGVQETQYF
TGTGCCAGCGGGGGTAGCGGGGTCCAAGAGACCCAGTACTTC
>TRBD2|TRBJ2-2|TRBV20-1|once|18
CSASPRTSGSMSTGELFF
TGCAGTGCTAGTCCCCGGACTAGCGGGAGTATGAGCACCGGGGAGCTGTTTTTT
>-|TRBJ1-2|TRBV4-1|once|17
CASSLIPPVASNYGYTF
TGCGCCAGCAGCCTAATTCCACCAGTCGCCTCTAACTATGGCTACACCTTC
>TRBD1|TRBJ2-3|TRBV28|-|15
CASSDRGRRTDTQYF
TGTGCCAGCAGTGACAGGGGGCGCCGCACAGATACGCAGTATTTT
>-|TRBJ1-5|TRBV21-1|-|13
CASSKGGGQPQHF
TGTGCCAGCAGCAAGGGGGGAGGTCAGCCCCAGCATTTT
>TRBD2|TRBJ2-3|TRBV29-1|-|14
CSTQLAGGSDTQYF
TGCAGCACACAACTAGCGGGGGGGTCAGATACGCAGTATTTT
>-|TRBJ1-3|TRBV9|-|15
CASSVLGGAGNTIYF
TGTGCCAGCAGCGTCCTAGGGGGGGCTGGAAACACCATATATTTT
>-|TRBJ1-1|TRBV20-1|-|11
CSASRVDEAFF
TGCAGTGCTAGCAGGGTCGATGAAGCTTTCTTT
>TRBD1|TRBJ2-5|TRBV12-3/TRBV12-4|-|13
CASSPGGRGTQYF
TGTGCCAGCAGCCCAGGGGGCAGGGGGACCCAGTACTTC
>TRBD2|TRBJ2-1|TRBV29-1|-|16
CSVEEAERGTYNEQFF
TGCAGCGTTGAAGAAGCGGAGCGGGGGACGTACAATGAGCAGTTCTTC
>-|TRBJ2-5|TRBV6-5|once|14
CASSYSIGVETQYF
TGTGCCAGCAGTTACTCGATAGGGGTCGAGACCCAGTACTTC
>-|TRBJ1-6|TRBV13|-|13
CASRQQTDSPLHF
TGTGCCAGCAGACAACAGACAGATTCACCCCTCCACTTT
>TRBD2|TRBJ2-2|TRBV11-3|few|18
CASSLEPGLAGRTGELFF
TGTGCCAGCAGCTTAGAACCGGGACTAGCGGGGCGAACCGGGGAGCTGTTTTTT
>TRBD1|TRBJ1-2|TRBV5-1|-|14
CASSSGTANYGYTF
TGCGCCAGCAGCTCTGGGACAGCTAACTATGGCTACACCTTC
>TRBD2|TRBJ2-1|TRBV19|-|17
CASSILIAGISYNEQFF
TGTGCCAGTAGTATCCTCATAGCGGGGATCTCCTACAATGAGCAGTTCTTC
>-|TRBJ2-7|TRBV18|-|16
CASSEWVAKALDEQYF
TGTGCCAGCTCGGAATGGGTAGCCAAGGCCTTGGACGAGCAGTACTTC